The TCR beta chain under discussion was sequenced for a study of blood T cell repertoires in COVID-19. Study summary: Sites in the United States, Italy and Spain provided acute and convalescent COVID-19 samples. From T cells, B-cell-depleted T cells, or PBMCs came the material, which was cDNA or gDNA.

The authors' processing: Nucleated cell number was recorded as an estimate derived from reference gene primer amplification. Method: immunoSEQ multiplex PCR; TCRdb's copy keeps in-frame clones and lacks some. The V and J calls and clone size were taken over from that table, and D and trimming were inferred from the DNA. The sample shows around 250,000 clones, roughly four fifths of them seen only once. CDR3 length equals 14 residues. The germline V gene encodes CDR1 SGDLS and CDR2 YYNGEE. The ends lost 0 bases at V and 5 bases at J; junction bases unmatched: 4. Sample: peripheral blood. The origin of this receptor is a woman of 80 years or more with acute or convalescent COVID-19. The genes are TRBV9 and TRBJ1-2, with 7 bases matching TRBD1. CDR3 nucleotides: TGTGCCAGCAGCGTAGAACAGGGGTTATATGGCTACACCTTC. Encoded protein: CASSVEQGLYGYTF.